Presented here are 29 T cell receptor beta chains from one specimen sequenced in a study of TIL therapy for anti-PD-1-resistant metastatic lung cancer. The libraries were made with immunoSEQ v3. TCRdb keeps only in-frame clones here, not all; method: immunoSEQ multiplex PCR. The table lists about 12,000 clones, 50% to 75% of them singletons. Time point given: pre-treatment sample, taken before nivolumab and TIL therapy. Most excised metastases sampled were pleural nodules or supraclavicular lymph nodes. Material: tumor tissue, obtained at baseline. The receptors derive from a person aged 30 to 80 with non-small cell lung cancer.

This clone appeared a single time. V is TRBV10-1 and J is TRBJ2-3, with D perhaps assigned TRBD1 or TRBD2 (7 bases each). Per germline, CDR1 WNHNN and CDR2 SYGVQD (reference sequence). The CDR3 has 14 residues. CDR3 sequence: CPPRRGGDSDTQYF. CDR3 DNA sequence: TGCCCCCCCCGCAGGGGGGGGGATTCAGATACGCAGTATTTT.

V and J are TRBV11-3 and TRBJ2-3; a possible D gene is TRBD2 (5 bases). CDR1 is SGHNT, CDR2 YENEEA, per germline. The CDR3 is made up of 13 amino acids. Trimming shortened V by 5 bases and J by 4 bases, and 10 bases separated the two germline ends. The CDR3 coding sequence is TGTGCCAGCAGCGCAACGCGGGCAGATACGCAGTATTTT. This encodes CASSATRADTQYF.

This rearrangement joins TRBV5-1 to TRBJ2-3; TRBD2 aligns across 15 bases. CDR1 is SGHRS and CDR2 is YFSETQ in the germline V gene. Germline trimming cut 2 bases from V and 6 bases from J; bases unmatched to any gene: 4. The CDR3 has 16 amino acids. The CDR3 region has the DNA TGCGCCAGCAGCTTAGGACTAGCGGGGGGGCTGGATACGCAGTATTTT. Translating it yields CASSLGLAGGLDTQYF.

This chain joins TRBV4-2 and TRBJ2-7; 8 bases are shared with TRBD2. This CDR3 is built from 16 residues. Per germline, CDR1 LGHNA and CDR2 YNFKEQ. J lost 3 bases, V lost 4 bases, and 11 bases had no gene match. The CDR3 DNA is TGTGCCAGCAGCCCTTTCCCCCGGGGGGGCCGCTACGAGCAGTACTTC. Translation gives CASSPFPRGGRYEQYF.

The chain joins TRBV6-5 to TRBJ2-7; no reliable D call. V lost 6 bases and J lost 4, with 7 bases in between. From germline, CDR1 is MNHEY and CDR2 SVGAGI. There are 11 residues in the CDR3. CDR3 region: CASSYLYEQYF. The CDR3 DNA reads TGTGCCAGCAGCTACCTGTACGAGCAGTACTTC.

The rearrangement links TRBV12-3 or TRBV12-4 to TRBJ2-5; D remains unclear. V was pared by 5 bases and J by 3 bases, with 10 bases between. This CDR3 region has 13 residues. The CDR3 region has the DNA TGTGCCAGCAGTCAGGACCAAAAAGAGACCCAGTACTTC. Residues: CASSQDQKETQYF.

This rearrangement joins TRBV7-2 to TRBJ1-6; D uncertain. Germline V lookup: CDR1 SGHTA, CDR2 FQGNSA. The CDR3 is made up of 12 amino acids. V shed 5 bases and J shed 4 bases, with 3 bases lying between them. This CDR3 is CASSTYNSPLHF. In nucleotides, the CDR3 is TGTGCCAGCAGCACTTATAATTCACCCCTCCACTTT.

This chain joins TRBV19 and TRBJ2-1; D might be TRBD2 (5 bases). The V and J ends lost 5 bases and 10 bases respectively, with 9 bases between them. The CDR3 spans 11 residues. The germline gives CDR1 LNHDA, CDR2 SQIVND (reference sequence). CDR3 protein: CASSQPGEQFF. In DNA, the CDR3 is TGTGCCAGTAGTCAGCCGGGAGAGCAGTTCTTC.

This clone occurred a few times. The gene calls are TRBV19 and TRBJ1-1; weak D call: TRBD1 (5 bases). This CDR3 region has 15 residues. With 10 bases removed from V and 1 base from J, the gap between germline ends came to 19 bases. The V gene's germline CDR1 is LNHDA and CDR2 SQIVND (reference sequence). The CDR3 reads CATKTGRAGNTEAFF. The CDR3 nucleotides are TGTGCCACCAAAACGGGCAGGGCAGGGAACACTGAAGCTTTCTTT.

This clone has more than one count but fewer than ten. The chain combines TRBV7-3 with TRBJ2-7, with 10 bases identical to TRBD2. Germline assignment: CDR1 SGHTA and CDR2 FQGTGA. CDR3 length equals 15 residues. V trimming: 4 bases; J trimming: 2 bases; junction bases outside the gene matches: 5. CDR3 sequence: CASSYLAGAPYEQYF. The CDR3 DNA reads TGTGCCAGCAGCTATCTAGCGGGGGCGCCCTACGAGCAGTACTTC.

The chain has TRBV11-3 and TRBJ2-1; D might be TRBD1 (5 bases). CDR3 length equals 13 residues. The V gene's germline CDR1 is SGHNT and CDR2 YENEEA. V was cut by 3 bases and J by 8 bases, with 11 bases left in between. Here the CDR3 reads CASSFTGADEQFF. In DNA, the CDR3 is TGTGCCAGCAGCTTTACTGGGGCCGATGAGCAGTTCTTC.

By sample fraction, this clone is medium-sized. The gene calls are TRBV5-1 and TRBJ1-5, with a tentative D call TRBD1 (6 bases). This CDR3 has 20 residues. Trimming removed 3 bases at V and 2 bases at J, with 27 bases between. Germline V lookup: CDR1 SGHRS, CDR2 YFSETQ. CDR3 loop: CASSSVAPTSRGWGNQPQHF. The CDR3 region has the DNA TGCGCCAGCAGCTCCGTGGCCCCCACCAGCAGGGGATGGGGCAATCAGCCCCAGCATTTT.

By share, this clone counts as medium-sized. The genes are TRBV6-5 and TRBJ1-2; D is ambiguous. Trimming took off 11 bases at V and 2 bases at J, with 18 bases between the two ends. CDR1 is MNHEY and CDR2 is SVGAGI in the germline V gene. The CDR3 runs to 14 residues. CDR3 protein: CAAIRNSPNYGYTF. The CDR3 bases are TGTGCCGCGATTAGGAACAGCCCCAACTATGGCTACACCTTC.

This chain uses TRBV10-1 with TRBJ2-1; a possible D gene is TRBD2 (5 bases). The CDR3 sequence is 17 residues long. Germline CDR1 WNHNN, CDR2 SYGVQD (reference sequence). V lost 0 bases, J lost 5 bases, and 17 bases lay in between. The CDR3 nucleotides read TGCGCCAGCAGTGAGTCGATATTTCTAGCTTCTCACAATGAGCAGTTCTTC. It is translated as CASSESIFLASHNEQFF.

This chain joins TRBV9 and TRBJ1-3; possibly TRBD1 for D (6 bases). Trimming pared 4 bases from V and 2 bases from J, leaving 16 bases between. Looked up from germline, CDR1 is SGDLS and CDR2 is YYNGEE. This CDR3 has 16 amino acids. CDR3: CASSISVGGTGNTIYF. CDR3 bases: TGTGCCAGCAGCATAAGCGTCGGGGGCACTGGAAACACCATATATTTT.

The V and J genes are TRBV5-1 and TRBJ2-1, with 11 bases identical to TRBD1. The CDR3 is made up of 18 amino acids. The ends lost 0 bases at V and 2 bases at J; junction bases unmatched: 7. CDR1 and CDR2 (germline): SGHRS, YFSETQ. CDR3 bases: TGCGCCAGCAGCTTGGAATTAACGGGACAGGGGGCCTACAATGAGCAGTTCTTC. This sequence encodes CASSLELTGQGAYNEQFF.

This clone was recorded once. This chain uses TRBV5-6 with TRBJ2-7; 8 bases are a match to TRBD1. V was clipped by 1 base and J by 2 bases; unmatched bases: 5. The germline CDR1 and CDR2 sequences are SGHDT and YYEEEE. This CDR3 region has 15 residues. CDR3 sequence: CASSLWTGIPYEQYF. Written as DNA, the CDR3 is TGTGCCAGCAGCTTGTGGACAGGGATCCCCTACGAGCAGTACTTC.

The chain recombines TRBV5-1 with TRBJ1-1, with a tentative D call TRBD1 (5 bases). Germline V CDR1 and CDR2: SGHRS, YFSETQ. V was pared by 0 bases and J by 7 bases, with 16 bases between. The CDR3 contains 15 residues. The CDR3 is CASSLEFRGGVEAFF. The CDR3 bases are TGCGCCAGCAGCTTGGAGTTTAGGGGAGGAGTTGAAGCTTTCTTT. Drawing the rest from reference TRBV5-1 and TRBJ1-1, the complete variable domain is KAGVTQTPRYLIKTRGQQVTLSCSPISGHRSVSWYQQTPGQGLQFLFEYFSETQRNKGNFPGRFSGRQFSNSRSEMNVSTLELGDSALYLCASSLEFRGGVEAFFGQGTRLTVV.

CDR3 DNA: TGCAGCACCGCCCCGGGAGGGAACTATGGCTACACCTTC. Protein product: CSTAPGGNYGYTF. The rearrangement uses TRBV29-1 and TRBJ1-2, with unresolved D. The CDR3 covers 13 residues. V shed 8 bases and J shed 2 bases, with 15 bases lying between them. Germline values: CDR1 SQVTM, CDR2 ANQGSEA.

The V and J genes are TRBV28 and TRBJ2-7, with 8 bases aligning to TRBD2. Looked up from germline, CDR1 is MDHEN and CDR2 is SYDVKM. V shed 1 base, J shed 4 bases, and the junction held 6 bases outside the gene matches. This CDR3 has 15 amino acids. Here the CDR3 reads CASSLSGGRGYEQYF. In nucleotides, the CDR3 is TGTGCCAGCAGTTTATCGGGGGGGCGCGGGTACGAGCAGTACTTC.

This clone has a handful of counts. The chain is built from TRBV4-1 and TRBJ1-1; 7 nucleotides line up with TRBD1. The CDR3 is 14 amino acids. V was pared by 4 bases and J by 4 bases, with 6 bases of the junction left unmatched. Germline assignment: CDR1 MGHRA and CDR2 YSYEKL. This CDR3 is CASSLSTGATEAFF. Here the CDR3 DNA reads TGCGCCAGCAGCCTCTCCACAGGGGCCACTGAAGCTTTCTTT.

The genes are TRBV9 and TRBJ2-2; 8 bases are a match to TRBD2. The V gene's germline CDR1 is SGDLS and CDR2 YYNGEE. Unmatched junction bases numbered 5, after V lost 4 bases and J lost 0 bases. This CDR3 is built from 16 residues. The DNA for the CDR3 is TGTGCCAGCAGCCAGGGACTAGGCGCGAACACCGGGGAGCTGTTTTTT. Its translation is CASSQGLGANTGELFF.

Points on this clone: Germline is not matched at one junction end, which may reflect a read error. The chain uses TRBV28 and TRBJ1-4; TRBD1 matches at 8 bases. CDR1 is MDHEN, CDR2 SYDVKM, per germline. The CDR3 loop spans 11 amino acids. The CDR3: CASSTYRGLLF. CDR3 nucleotide sequence: TGTGCCAGCAGTACCTACAGGGGGTTGCTTTTT.

This chain joins TRBV4-1 and TRBJ2-4; D possibly matches TRBD1 or TRBD2 (5 bases each). The V gene's germline CDR1 is MGHRA and CDR2 YSYEKL. The CDR3 is made up of 17 amino acids. Trimming cost V 2 bases and J 7 bases, with 21 bases left between them. CDR3 sequence: CASSQPGAHSGINIQYF. CDR3 coding DNA: TGCGCCAGCAGCCAACCCGGGGCCCACAGTGGAATCAACATTCAGTACTTC.

The sample holds a few counts of this clone. Written as DNA, the CDR3 is TGCGCCAGCAGGCTTAGACTGAACACCGGGGAGCTGTTTTTT. Residues: CASRLRLNTGELFF. The chain employs TRBV5-1 and TRBJ2-2; D remains unclear. The CDR3 is made up of 14 amino acids. Trimming removed 5 bases from V and 1 base from J, with 9 bases in between. CDR1 is SGHRS and CDR2 is YFSETQ in the germline V gene.

The chain uses TRBV12-3 or TRBV12-4 and TRBJ2-2; TRBD2 is a possible D gene (6 bases). V shed 6 bases and J shed 5 bases, with 10 bases lying between them. The CDR3 is 13 residues long. CDR3 residues: CASRWRETGELFF. In DNA form, the CDR3 reads TGTGCCAGCAGATGGAGGGAGACCGGGGAGCTGTTTTTT.

This clone was counted a single time. The V gene is TRBV4-1, the J gene TRBJ2-1, with 14 positions matching TRBD2. The V segment lost 1 base and the J segment 6 bases; nucleotides outside the gene matches: 8. Germline V gene lookup returns CDR1 MGHRA and CDR2 YSYEKL. This CDR3 comprises 18 residues. CDR3 bases: TGCGCCAGCAGCCAAGTCGGACTAGCGGGAGGCCCGTCCAATGAGCAGTTCTTC. It specifies CASSQVGLAGGPSNEQFF.

The chain carries TRBV9 and TRBJ2-2; 11 bases are shared with TRBD2. Germline V CDR1 and CDR2: SGDLS, YYNGEE. The CDR3 covers 16 residues. With V trimmed by 4 bases and J by 6 bases, 8 bases remained unmatched. The CDR3 loop is CASSLHSGGAAGELFF. CDR3 nucleotides: TGTGCCAGCAGCCTACATAGCGGGGGGGCGGCCGGGGAGCTGTTTTTT.

The CDR3 sequence: CASSPLGFSGANVLTF. The CDR3 DNA reads as TGTGCCAGCAGCCCTCTAGGGTTCTCTGGGGCCAACGTCCTGACTTTC. The chain has TRBV14 and TRBJ2-6; D gene uncertain. CDR1 SGHDN and CDR2 FVKESK come from the germline V gene. Deletions cut 4 bases from V and 0 bases from J, with 10 bases between. The CDR3 is made up of 16 amino acids.